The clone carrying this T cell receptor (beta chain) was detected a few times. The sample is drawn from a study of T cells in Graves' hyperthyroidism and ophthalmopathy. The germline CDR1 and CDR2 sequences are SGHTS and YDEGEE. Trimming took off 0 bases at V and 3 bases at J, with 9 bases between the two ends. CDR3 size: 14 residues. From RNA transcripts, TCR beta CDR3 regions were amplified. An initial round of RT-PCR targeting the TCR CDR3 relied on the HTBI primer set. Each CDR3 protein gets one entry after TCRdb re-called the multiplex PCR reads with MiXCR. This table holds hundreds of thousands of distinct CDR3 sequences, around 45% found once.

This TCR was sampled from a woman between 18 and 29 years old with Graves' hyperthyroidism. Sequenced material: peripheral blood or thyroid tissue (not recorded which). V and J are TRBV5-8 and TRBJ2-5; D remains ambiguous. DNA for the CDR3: TGTGCCAGCAGCTTGGATGGCAGTAAAGAGACCCAGTACTTC. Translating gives CASSLDGSKETQYF.